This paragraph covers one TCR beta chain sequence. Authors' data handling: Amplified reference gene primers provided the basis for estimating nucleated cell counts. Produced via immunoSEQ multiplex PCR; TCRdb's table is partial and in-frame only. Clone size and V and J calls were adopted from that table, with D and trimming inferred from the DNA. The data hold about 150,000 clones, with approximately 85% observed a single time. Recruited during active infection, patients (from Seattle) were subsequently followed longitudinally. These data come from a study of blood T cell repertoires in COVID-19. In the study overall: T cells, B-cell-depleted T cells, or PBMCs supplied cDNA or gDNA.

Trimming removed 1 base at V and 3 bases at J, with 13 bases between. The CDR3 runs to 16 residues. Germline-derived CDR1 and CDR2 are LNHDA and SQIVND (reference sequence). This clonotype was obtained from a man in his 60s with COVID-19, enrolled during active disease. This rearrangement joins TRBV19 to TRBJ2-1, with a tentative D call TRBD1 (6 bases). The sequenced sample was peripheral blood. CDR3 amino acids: CASSIGGRGLYNEQFF. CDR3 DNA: TGTGCCAGTAGTATAGGGGGCAGGGGTCTCTACAATGAGCAGTTCTTC.